The T cell receptor (beta chain) described here comes from a study of identical twins. The ends were cut back, 1 base at V and 9 bases at J, with 4 bases in the middle. This CDR3 has 10 residues. CDR1 is SNHLY, CDR2 FYNNEI, per germline. Study conclusions and caveats: The conclusions drew on cross-sectional statistical analysis instead of tracking the same donors. With beta out-of-frame sequences, excess sharing by twins was weaker. Alpha sequences out of frame and shared by twins had excess low generation probability.

MiXCR, applied by TCRdb to the 5' RACE reads, yields one record per CDR3 protein. Here the sample spans 400,000 to 550,000 distinct CDR3 sequences, roughly an eighth being singletons. In its sample, this clonotype was seen a few times. As yet, its antigen is unknown. These data also formed part of another study, on yellow fever vaccine responses in identical twins.

This chain uses TRBV2 with TRBJ2-7; D unresolved. The receptor comes from a woman aged 18-29 years in good health. Sequenced input: CD4+ T cells sorted from blood. The CDR3 DNA sequence: TGTGCCAGCAGTGAAGGGTTGCAGTACTTC. Amino acids: CASSEGLQYF.